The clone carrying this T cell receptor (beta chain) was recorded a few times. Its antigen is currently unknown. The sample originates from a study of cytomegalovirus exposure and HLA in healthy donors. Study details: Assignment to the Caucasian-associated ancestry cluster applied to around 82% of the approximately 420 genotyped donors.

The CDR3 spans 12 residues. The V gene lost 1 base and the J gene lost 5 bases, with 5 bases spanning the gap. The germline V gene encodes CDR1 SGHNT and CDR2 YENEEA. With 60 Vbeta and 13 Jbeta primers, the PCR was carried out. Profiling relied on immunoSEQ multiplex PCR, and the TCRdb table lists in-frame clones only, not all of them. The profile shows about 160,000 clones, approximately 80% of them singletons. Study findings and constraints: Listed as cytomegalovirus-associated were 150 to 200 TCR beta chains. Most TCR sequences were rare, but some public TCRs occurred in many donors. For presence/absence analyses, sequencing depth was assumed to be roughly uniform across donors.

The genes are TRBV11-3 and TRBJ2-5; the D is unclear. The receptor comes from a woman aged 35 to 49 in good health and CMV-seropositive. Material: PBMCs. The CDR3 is CASSLGRETQYF. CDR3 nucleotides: TGTGCCAGCAGCTTAGGTCGGGAGACCCAGTACTTC.